Listed here are 24 T cell receptor beta chains from one sample, sequenced in a study of OX40 agonist ivuxolimab in advanced cancers. The protocol used for the library was the immunoSEQ multiplex PCR assay. In its TCRdb copy, this immuneACCESS table keeps in-frame sequences only and misses some clones. Where compared with another copy, unresolved V genes explain less than half of these, and the others have no known cause. The sample profile shows roughly 100,000 clones; roughly 87% of them were found once. Of the sample, around 1.5% is held by the ten largest clones. This specimen consisted of CD4+ or CD8+ T cells sorted from blood, obtained in a trial of the OX40 agonist ivuxolimab. These receptors were taken from an adult with an advanced solid tumor such as melanoma, head and neck, liver or kidney cancer.

Concerning this clone itself: The same CDR3 also results from other DNA sequences found in this sample. The CDR3 protein is CASSPMTSGRQETQYF. CDR3 coding DNA: TGTGCCAGCAGTCCTATGACTAGCGGGAGGCAAGAGACCCAGTACTTC. The rearrangement joins TRBV27 to TRBJ2-5; 13 bases agree with TRBD2. The germline V gene encodes CDR1 MNHEY and CDR2 SMNVEV (reference sequence). The CDR3 runs to 16 residues. The J segment lost 2 bases and the V segment lost 5 bases, leaving 5 bases of the junction unmatched.

The chain has TRBV4-1 and TRBJ1-2; unclear D gene. This CDR3 has 13 residues. V dropped 1 base and J dropped 5 bases, with 8 bases sitting between them. Germline CDR1 is MGHRA and CDR2 is YSYEKL. CDR3: CASSQVGGYGYTF. In nucleotides, the CDR3 is TGCGCCAGCAGCCAAGTCGGCGGATATGGCTACACCTTC.

The chain employs TRBV6-1 and TRBJ1-2; tentatively, D is TRBD1 (6 bases). The CDR3 is made up of 18 amino acids. Germline V gene sequence: CDR1 MNHNS, CDR2 SASEGT. V lost 4 bases and J 2 bases, leaving 23 bases between the germline ends. DNA for the CDR3: TGTGCCAGCAGTGTAGCGGGGGGATGGGGGGCGCGGAACTATGGCTACACCTTC. Translated: CASSVAGGWGARNYGYTF.

The V gene is TRBV5-6, the J gene TRBJ1-5; 7 bases match TRBD1. Germline loops: CDR1 SGHDT, CDR2 YYEEEE. The CDR3 contains 16 residues. Trimming cost V 2 bases and J 4 bases; bases outside gene matches: 9. CDR3 residues: CASSFRTGASNQPQHF. In DNA form, the CDR3 reads TGTGCCAGCAGCTTTAGAACAGGGGCATCAAATCAGCCCCAGCATTTT.

The chain combines TRBV7-2 with TRBJ2-5; 10 bases are shared with TRBD1. The germline V gene encodes CDR1 SGHTA and CDR2 FQGNSA. The CDR3 sequence is 14 residues long. Trimming took 5 bases from V and 4 from J; bases not matched to a gene: 4. This CDR3 is CASSLDRGRETQYF. The CDR3 DNA reads TGTGCCAGCAGCCTAGACAGGGGGCGAGAGACCCAGTACTTC.

This rearrangement joins TRBV7-3 to TRBJ2-3; D perhaps matches TRBD1 (6 bases). The germline V gene encodes CDR1 SGHTA and CDR2 FQGTGA. V dropped 5 bases and J dropped 3 bases, with 9 bases sitting between them. This CDR3 region has 13 residues. CDR3 nucleotides: TGTGCCAGCAGCCGTACAGGGACAGATACGCAGTATTTT. Translating gives CASSRTGTDTQYF.

The table lists this clone with a count of one. This rearrangement joins TRBV30 to TRBJ1-4; no definite D call. CDR3 size: 13 residues. Germline loops: CDR1 GTSNPN, CDR2 SVGIG (reference sequence). The ends were cut back, 6 bases at V and 8 bases at J, with 16 bases in the middle. Here the CDR3 DNA reads TGTGCCTGTGACCCGGCTTTGGGGGAAAAACTGTTTTTT. Its protein is CACDPALGEKLFF.

This chain connects TRBV7-9 to TRBJ2-1, with TRBD2 matching 16 bases. V shed 1 base and J 0 bases; nucleotides not matched to a gene: 3. The CDR3 is 19 residues long. Per germline, CDR1 SEHNR and CDR2 FQNEAQ (reference sequence). The CDR3 sequence is CASSLVGLAGGGSYNEQFF. CDR3 nucleotides: TGTGCCAGCAGCTTAGTGGGACTAGCGGGAGGGGGCTCCTACAATGAGCAGTTCTTC.

This chain uses TRBV15 with TRBJ2-7; D not resolved. CDR3 size: 15 residues. V was trimmed by 1 base and J by 0 bases, leaving 10 bases between them. CDR1 is LNHNV and CDR2 is YYDKDF in the germline V gene (reference sequence). The CDR3 loop reads CATSRGMGFSYEQYF. As DNA, the CDR3 is TGTGCCACCAGCAGAGGCATGGGATTCTCCTACGAGCAGTACTTC. The full variable domain, rest sourced from reference TRBV15 and TRBJ2-7, is DAMVIQNPRYQVTQFGKPVTLSCSQTLNHNVMYWYQQKSSQAPKLLFHYYDKDFNNEADTPDNFQSRRPNTSFCFLDIRSPGLGDTAMYLCATSRGMGFSYEQYFGPGTRLTVT.

This chain joins TRBV5-4 and TRBJ2-7; 8 bases are a match to TRBD2. Germline lookup yields CDR1 SGHNT and CDR2 YYREEE (reference sequence). J gave up 6 bases and V 10 bases, and 12 bases lay outside the gene matches. The CDR3 covers 13 residues. CDR3 nucleotides: TGTGCCGTTGGGCGTCGGGAGGGCCTCGAGCAGTACTTC. This translates into CAVGRREGLEQYF.

This clone appeared once. The chain combines TRBV6-5 with TRBJ1-2; 7 bases fit TRBD1. The CDR3 is 13 residues long. From germline, CDR1 is MNHEY and CDR2 SVGAGI. V shed 2 bases, J shed 3 bases, and the junction held 0 bases outside the gene matches. The CDR3 region is CASSYDRDYGYTF. In DNA, the CDR3 is TGTGCCAGCAGTTACGACAGGGACTATGGCTACACCTTC.

In the case of this clone: Mismatch with germline at one junction end may stem from a read error. The sample contains more than one DNA sequence encoding this CDR3. The chain links TRBV15 to TRBJ1-5; TRBD1 aligns across 8 bases. Germline V CDR1 and CDR2: LNHNV, YYDKDF (reference sequence). The CDR3 is 15 residues long. DNA for the CDR3: TGCGCCACCAGCAGAGATAAACAGGGGGAACAGCCCCAGCATTTT. Its translation: CATSRDKQGEQPQHF. Together with reference TRBV15 and TRBJ1-5, the CDR3 gives the full variable domain: DAMVIQNPRYQVTQFGKPVTLSCSQTLNHNVMYWYQQKSSQAPKLLFHYYDKDFNNEADTPDNFQSRRPNTSFCFLDIRSPGLGDTAMYLCATSRDKQGEQPQHFGDGTRLSIL.

This sequence joins TRBV30 and TRBJ1-6; 8 nucleotides line up with TRBD1. V lost 5 bases and J lost 8; bases outside the gene matches: 2. CDR3 length: 12 amino acids. Germline lookup yields CDR1 GTSNPN and CDR2 SVGIG (reference sequence). CDR3 DNA sequence: TGTGCCTGGGGACAGGGAGATTCACCCCTCCACTTT. This translates into CAWGQGDSPLHF.

This chain uses TRBV7-2 with TRBJ2-7, with a weak D call TRBD1 (5 bases). CDR1 and CDR2 from the germline V gene are SGHTA and FQGNSA. The germline V and J ends were trimmed by 2 bases and 2 bases, with 10 bases remaining between them. This CDR3 spans 14 amino acids. The CDR3 DNA follows: TGTGCCAGCAGCTTACCGGACATAACCTACGAGCAGTACTTC. Translation gives CASSLPDITYEQYF.

The chain links TRBV19 to TRBJ2-3; TRBD1 is a possible D gene (6 bases). Germline loops: CDR1 LNHDA, CDR2 SQIVND (reference sequence). The CDR3 loop spans 15 amino acids. V was shortened by 5 bases and J by 8 bases, with 20 bases between the two germline ends. CDR3 in DNA: TGTGCCAGTAGTTCCGGGACAAATACACAGACTACGCAGTATTTT. Translating it yields CASSSGTNTQTTQYF.

The chain is built from TRBV5-7 and TRBJ1-3; 11 bases are a match to TRBD1. TRBV5-7 is treated as an ORF (open reading frame) with a function not yet certain. Losses at the gene ends were 1 base for V and 2 bases for J; bases not matched to a gene: 5. This CDR3 region has 17 residues. The CDR3 region has the DNA TGTGCCAGCAGCTTGCGGGACAGGGGGATCCCTGGAAACACCATATATTTT. Protein: CASSLRDRGIPGNTIYF.

V usage is TRBV11-3 and J usage is TRBJ2-5, with TRBD2 identical over 12 bases. The CDR3 is made up of 15 amino acids. Per the germline V gene, CDR1 is SGHNT and CDR2 is YENEEA. Trimming removed 0 bases from V and 4 bases from J; junction bases left unmatched: 0. The CDR3, as DNA: TGTGCCAGCAGCTTAGAGGGACTAGCGGGAGAGACCCAGTACTTC. This sequence encodes CASSLEGLAGETQYF.

The rearrangement joins TRBV7-6 to TRBJ2-3, with 12 bases lining up with TRBD2. CDR1 SGHVS and CDR2 FNYEAQ come from the germline V gene. V was clipped by 7 bases and J by 0 bases; unmatched bases: 11. This CDR3 spans 18 amino acids. The CDR3, as DNA: TGTGCCAGCACCCCTGCTAGCGGGAGGGGGCCTAGCACAGATACGCAGTATTTT. This codes for CASTPASGRGPSTDTQYF.

V gene TRBV7-2 combines with J gene TRBJ1-4; no clear D. Trimming took 5 bases from V and 3 from J, leaving 16 bases between them. CDR3 length: 16 amino acids. From germline, CDR1 is SGHTA and CDR2 FQGNSA. CDR3 nucleotides: TGTGCCAGCAGCCCTCGTTCGAATGGAGCTAATGAAAAACTGTTTTTT. Its protein is CASSPRSNGANEKLFF.

The rearrangement links TRBV4-2 to TRBJ2-5, with D perhaps matching TRBD2 (6 bases). The CDR3 extends over 18 amino acids. The V end lost 0 bases, the J end lost 5 bases, and 22 bases lay between the germline ends. Germline loops: CDR1 LGHNA, CDR2 YNFKEQ. CDR3 coding DNA: TGTGCCAGCAGCCAAGAGGGCCTCGAGGCGGAGGGCGGGGAGACCCAGTACTTC. This codes for CASSQEGLEAEGGETQYF.

This chain connects TRBV10-3 to TRBJ2-3; no firm D call. The CDR3 covers 14 residues. With 0 bases removed from V and 1 base from J, the gap between germline ends came to 5 bases. Germline values: CDR1 ENHRY, CDR2 SYGVKD. The CDR3 coding sequence is TGTGCCATCAGTGAGTCGCTGGGCACAGATACGCAGTATTTT. This codes for CAISESLGTDTQYF.

A few counts support this clone. The V gene is TRBV7-3, the J gene TRBJ2-7, with 9 bases identical to TRBD2. Germline-derived CDR1 and CDR2 are SGHTA and FQGTGA. This CDR3 spans 13 amino acids. J lost 5 bases, V lost 5 bases, and 4 bases had no gene match. CDR3 DNA: TGTGCCAGCAGCCCGGGACTAGCAAACGAGCAGTACTTC. It yields the protein CASSPGLANEQYF.

In nucleotides, the CDR3 is TGTGCCAGCAGCAATACCTCCCAGGCTAGCGGAAAGCATTACCATGAGCAGTTCTTC. It codes for CASSNTSQASGKHYHEQFF. The rearrangement links TRBV21-1 to TRBJ2-1; the D segment call TRBD2 is taken from the table without a DNA check. TRBV21-1 is a documented pseudogene. The CDR3 contains 19 residues.

The chain uses TRBV10-3 and TRBJ2-7; 10 bases agree with TRBD2. The V segment lost 10 bases and the J segment 5 bases; nucleotides outside the gene matches: 11. The CDR3 has 14 residues. Germline V gives CDR1 ENHRY, CDR2 SYGVKD. In DNA form, the CDR3 reads TGTGCCACCCGGACTAGCGGAGGGTTCGACGAGCAGTACTTC. Translation gives CATRTSGGFDEQYF.